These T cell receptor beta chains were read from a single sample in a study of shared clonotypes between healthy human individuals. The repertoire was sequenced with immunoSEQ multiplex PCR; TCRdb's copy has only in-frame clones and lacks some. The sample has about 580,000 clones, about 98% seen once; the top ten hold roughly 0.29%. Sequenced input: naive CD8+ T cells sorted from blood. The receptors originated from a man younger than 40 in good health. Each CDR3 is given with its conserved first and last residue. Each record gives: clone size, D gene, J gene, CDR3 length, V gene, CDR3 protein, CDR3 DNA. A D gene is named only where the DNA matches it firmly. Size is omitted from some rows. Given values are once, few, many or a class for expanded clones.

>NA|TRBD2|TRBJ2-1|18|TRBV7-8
CASSLALGGRGAYNEQFF
TGTGCCAGCAGCTTAGCGCTCGGCGGGAGGGGGGCCTACAATGAGCAGTTCTTC
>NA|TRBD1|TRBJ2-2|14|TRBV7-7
CASSYTGGAGELFF
TGTGCCAGCAGCTATACAGGGGGCGCCGGGGAGCTGTTTTTT
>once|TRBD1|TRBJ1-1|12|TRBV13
CASSLDRDEAFF
TGTGCCAGCAGCTTGGACAGGGATGAAGCTTTCTTT
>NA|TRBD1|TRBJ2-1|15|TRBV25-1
CASRETGLPYNEQFF
TGTGCCAGCAGGGAGACAGGGCTCCCCTACAATGAGCAGTTCTTC
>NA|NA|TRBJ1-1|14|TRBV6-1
CASSEWGFGTEAFF
TGTGCCAGCAGTGAATGGGGCTTCGGCACTGAAGCTTTCTTT
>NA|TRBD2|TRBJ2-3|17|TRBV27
CASSHLPWREGRDTQYF
TGTGCCAGCAGTCACCTCCCGTGGCGGGAGGGCCGAGATACGCAGTATTTT
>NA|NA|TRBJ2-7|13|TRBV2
CASRSTRPYEQYF
TGTGCCAGCAGATCGACTAGACCCTACGAGCAGTACTTC
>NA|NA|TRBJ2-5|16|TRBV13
CASSLLNGGSLETQYF
TGTGCCAGCAGCTTATTAAACGGCGGCAGTCTGGAGACCCAGTACTTC
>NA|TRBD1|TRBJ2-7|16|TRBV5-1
CASSPRLQGTSYEQYF
TGCGCCAGCAGCCCCCGGTTACAGGGGACATCCTACGAGCAGTACTTC
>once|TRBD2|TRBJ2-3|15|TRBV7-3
CASTHSGRAEDTQYF
TGTGCCAGCACCCATAGCGGGAGGGCCGAGGATACGCAGTATTTT
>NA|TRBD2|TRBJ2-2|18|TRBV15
CATSRKPGLAGLTAGLFF
TGTGCCACCAGCAGAAAGCCGGGACTAGCGGGACTAACCGCGGGGCTGTTTTTT
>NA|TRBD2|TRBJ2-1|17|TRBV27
CGSRLAGSTSSYNEQFF
TGTGGATCGCGACTAGCGGGATCCACAAGCTCCTACAATGAGCAGTTCTTC
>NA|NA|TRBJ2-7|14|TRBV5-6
CASSLAGALYEQYF
TGTGCCAGCAGCTTGGCGGGAGCCCTCTACGAGCAGTACTTC
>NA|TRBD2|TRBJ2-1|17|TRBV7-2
CASSLVLAGAGYNEQFF
TGTGCCAGCAGCTTAGTACTAGCGGGGGCGGGGTACAATGAGCAGTTCTTC
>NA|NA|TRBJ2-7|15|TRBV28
CASSLLGQSSYEQYF
TGTGCCAGCAGTCTCCTGGGACAAAGCTCCTACGAGCAGTACTTC
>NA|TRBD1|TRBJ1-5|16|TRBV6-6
CASSYNPDRGLQPQHF
TGTGCCAGCAGTTACAACCCGGACAGGGGGCTTCAGCCCCAGCATTTT
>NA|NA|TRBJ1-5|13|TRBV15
CATSRGTNQPQHF
TGTGCCACCAGCAGAGGGACTAATCAGCCCCAGCATTTT
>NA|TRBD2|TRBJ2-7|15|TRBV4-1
CASSKLAGSPYEQYF
TGCGCCAGCAGCAAACTAGCGGGGTCGCCCTACGAGCAGTACTTC
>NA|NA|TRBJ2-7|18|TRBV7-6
CASSLEGPGAQGAFEQYF
TGTGCCAGCAGCTTAGAAGGGCCAGGGGCGCAGGGCGCGTTCGAGCAGTACTTC
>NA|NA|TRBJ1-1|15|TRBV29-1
CSVTHTGGLGAEAFF
TGCAGCGTTACTCACACGGGGGGCCTGGGCGCTGAAGCTTTCTTT
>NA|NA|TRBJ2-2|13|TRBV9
CASSVLVAGELFF
TGTGCCAGCAGCGTACTAGTGGCCGGGGAGCTGTTTTTT
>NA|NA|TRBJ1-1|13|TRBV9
CASSGSRGTEAFF
TGTGCCAGCAGCGGTTCCCGGGGCACTGAAGCTTTCTTT